This TCR beta chain was identified in a study of tissue T cells after allogeneic stem cell transplantation. Study-level background: Viable blood and marrow gave sorted CD3+ T cells if numbers allowed.

The protocol was immunoSEQ multiplex PCR, while the TCRdb copy is restricted to in-frame clones and leaves out a portion. This repertoire shows over 25,000 clones, roughly 87% found once; its top ten account for roughly 3.6%. The V gene's germline CDR1 is MNHNY and CDR2 SVGAGI (reference sequence). CDR3 size: 16 residues. V gave up 6 bases and J gave up 19 bases; unmatched junction bases: 22. V gene TRBV6-6 combines with J gene TRBJ2-6; 9 positions agree with TRBD1. The origin of this receptor is a woman aged 18 to 55 who later had graft-versus-host disease after an allogeneic stem cell transplant. This sample comprised blood, obtained before transplantation. CDR3 in amino acids: CASRPGQGFSPGAKTF. CDR3 nucleotides: TGTGCCAGCAGACCGGGACAGGGATTTTCCCCGGGGGCTAAAACTTTC.